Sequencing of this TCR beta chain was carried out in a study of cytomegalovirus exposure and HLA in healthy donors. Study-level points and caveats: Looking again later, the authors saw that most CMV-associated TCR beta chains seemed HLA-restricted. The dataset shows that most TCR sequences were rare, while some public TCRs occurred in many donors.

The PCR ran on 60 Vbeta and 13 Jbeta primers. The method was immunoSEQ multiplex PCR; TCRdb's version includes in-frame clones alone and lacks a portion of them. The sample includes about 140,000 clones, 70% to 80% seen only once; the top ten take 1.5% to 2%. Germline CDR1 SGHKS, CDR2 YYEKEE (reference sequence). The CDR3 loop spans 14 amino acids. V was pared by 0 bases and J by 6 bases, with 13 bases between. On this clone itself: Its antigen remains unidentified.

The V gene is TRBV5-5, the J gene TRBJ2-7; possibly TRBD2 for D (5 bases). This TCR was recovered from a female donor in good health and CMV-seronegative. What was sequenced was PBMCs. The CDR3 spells CASSLARGSREQYF. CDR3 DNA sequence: TGTGCCAGCAGCTTGGCCCGGGGTTCTCGCGAGCAGTACTTC. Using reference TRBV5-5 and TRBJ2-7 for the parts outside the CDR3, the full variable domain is DAGVTQSPTHLIKTRGQQVTLRCSPISGHKSVSWYQQVLGQGPQFIFQYYEKEERGRGNFPDRFSARQFPNYSSELNVNALLLGDSALYLCASSLARGSREQYFGPGTRLTVT.